These 7 T cell receptor beta chains were sequenced from one sample in a study of CD8 T cells in Susac syndrome. The authors reverse transcribed about 0.5 to 1 ug RNA with random hexamers. TCRdb ran MiXCR on the immunoSEQ multiplex PCR reads and lists one entry per CDR3 protein. The table has some 160,000 distinct CDR3 sequences, 94% seen once. Sequencing was done on a sample of CD4+ T cells from PBMCs. These receptor sequences come from a human donor with Susac syndrome.

This chain joins TRBV7-8 and TRBJ1-1, with D unresolved. The CDR3 runs 14 residues. V was pared by 5 bases and J by 5 bases, with 15 bases between. Germline V lookup: CDR1 SGHVS, CDR2 FQNEAQ. The CDR3 sequence is CASSPLTWETEAFF. The CDR3 DNA reads as TGTGCCAGCAGCCCGCTCACTTGGGAAACTGAAGCTTTCTTT. The variable domain in full, with the rest retrieved from reference TRBV7-8 and TRBJ1-1, is GAGVSQSPRYKVAKRGQDVALRCDPISGHVSLFWYQQALGQGPEFLTYFQNEAQLDKSGLPSDRFFAERPEGSVSTLKIQRTQQEDSAVYLCASSPLTWETEAFFGQGTRLTVV.

The rearrangement uses TRBV11-2 and TRBJ2-7, with D uncertain. The CDR3 contains 14 residues. CDR1 and CDR2 from the germline V gene are SGHAT and FQNNGV. Trimming shortened V by 3 bases and J by 0 bases, and 9 bases separated the two germline ends. This chain's CDR3 is CASSLRRISYEQYF. In nucleotides, the CDR3 is TGTGCCAGCAGCTTGAGGCGAATCTCCTACGAGCAGTACTTC.

The chain recombines TRBV10-3 with TRBJ2-1, with TRBD2 matching over 9 bases. Losses at the gene ends were 1 base for V and 7 bases for J; bases not matched to a gene: 8. CDR3 length equals 16 residues. The germline V gene encodes CDR1 ENHRY and CDR2 SYGVKD. In DNA, the CDR3 is TGTGCCATCAGTGAGTTCATTAAAAGCGGGGGGAATGAGCAGTTCTTC. It translates to CAISEFIKSGGNEQFF.

V usage is TRBV24-1 and J usage is TRBJ2-1; weak D call: TRBD2 (6 bases). With 9 bases removed from V and 6 bases from J, the gap between germline ends came to 20 bases. Germline V lookup: CDR1 KGHDR, CDR2 SFDVKD. The CDR3 spans 15 residues. Here the CDR3 reads CATSSRAGIGNEQFF. The CDR3 nucleotides are TGTGCCACCTCCTCTCGGGCGGGGATAGGCAATGAGCAGTTCTTC.

The chain couples TRBV20-1 to TRBJ2-7; D is possibly TRBD1 or TRBD2 (5 bases each). The CDR3 runs 14 residues. From germline, CDR1 is DFQATT and CDR2 SNEGSKA (reference sequence). Between the trimmed V and J ends, which lost 1 base and 2 bases, there was a span of 12 bases. In DNA form, the CDR3 reads TGCAGTGCTAGAGTTGGGACCGGACCCTACGAGCAGTACTTC. The encoded protein is CSARVGTGPYEQYF.

V usage is TRBV11-1 and J usage is TRBJ2-1; TRBD2 matches at 7 bases. This CDR3 has 13 residues. J gave up 8 bases and V 5 bases, and 6 bases lay outside the gene matches. Germline lookup yields CDR1 SGHAT and CDR2 FQDESV (reference sequence). The CDR3 sequence is CASSELARDEQFF. In DNA, the CDR3 is TGTGCCAGCAGCGAACTAGCGAGGGATGAGCAGTTCTTC.

This chain uses TRBV7-9 with TRBJ2-3, with D perhaps given as TRBD1 or TRBD2 (5 bases each). Germline V gene sequence: CDR1 SEHNR, CDR2 FQNEAQ (reference sequence). The CDR3 sequence is 16 residues long. V shed 4 bases and J shed 0 bases, with 14 bases lying between them. CDR3 loop: CASSSTGTASTDTQYF. The CDR3 DNA sequence: TGTGCCAGCAGCTCGACCGGGACGGCCAGCACAGATACGCAGTATTTT.